This entry concerns a single T cell receptor delta chain. This clone is identified as large (0.1 to 1%). What this receptor recognizes is not known. Base qualities are missing; no much larger clone stands one base away. Other DNA sequences in this specimen translate into the identical CDR3. For both patients and controls, peripheral blood mononuclear cells were isolated, and the genomic DNA from these cells was used for TCR sequencing. The control group, matched to the patients for age and sex, consisted of approximately 23 healthy adult blood donors (about 12 males and about eleven females) with a median age of around 60 years. This sample is drawn from a study of gamma delta lymphoproliferative disorders and STAT genes (dated by TCRdb to the late 2010s). Background for the entire study: The LymphoTrack Dx TCRG Assay was used to prepare gamma-chain libraries from at least 50 ng of genomic DNA. To confirm results, a couple of gamma-chain samples and every delta-chain sample were sequenced twice. The study profiled TCR gamma and delta CDR3 repertoires by deep sequencing in Tgammadelta lymphoproliferative disease patients and healthy controls, within a larger immunophenotypic and STAT-mutation study. Because no corresponding Invivoscribe delta assay was available, delta-chain libraries were prepared according to the standard operating procedure of the EuroClonality-NGS working group.

The germline V and J ends show losses of 1 base and 4 bases respectively, and no gene match explains 16 bases of the junction. From the cysteine up to the phenylalanine, the CDR3 has a length of 18 residues. The kept DNA is CDR3 alone, 54 bases in frame from the first base. From the germline V gene, CDR1 is GEAIGNYY and CDR2 is EKD. Both library preparation methods relied on multiplex PCR with primers aimed at conserved V and J regions of the TCR genes. After purification and pooling, the amplicons were sequenced on an Illumina MiSeq platform. Under the source paper's analysis protocol: MiXCR performed V(D)J alignment, clonotype assembly and translation, and VDJtools was used for functionality assessment and CDR3 repertoire analyses. CDR3 was defined according to IMGT, and analyses were limited to productive sequences using functional genes, with ORF genes and pseudogenes excluded. A custom Python script was used to search all patients and controls for identical amino acid CDR3s of major clonotypes (frequency >=5%). A one-sided non-parametric Wilcoxon test was used to compare clonotype frequencies in patients versus controls. Clones were re-identified by TCRdb from the public reads with CATT, and rows with the same DNA were merged. TCRdb's processing, not the authors', yielded these V and J calls. Recorded for this sample are 3,300 or so delta-chain clones; approximately 1.2% of them occurred a single time. The ten largest account for about 20% of the sample.

General conclusions and limits of the study: T cells in controls likely covered a range of maturation stages, whereas leukemic cells were skewed toward terminal effectors, which could potentially limit comparisons between patients and controls. The authors noted that NGS specificity may be reduced at low frequencies, so the public or private nature of leukemic clones needs confirmation. Almost every major gamma and delta clonotype in patients was public, meaning shared with at least one healthy donor, and only a couple of gamma clonotypes were private to disease. In whole-repertoire clustering, patient gamma repertoires grouped separately from healthy controls, whereas delta repertoires showed no separation between groups.

This clonotype was obtained from a human donor in good health. Material: blood. The V gene is TRDV2 and the J gene is TRDJ1; TRDD3 agrees with 8 junctional bases. The CDR3 region: CACDTVALGILSDDKLIF. The nucleotide sequence reads as follows: TGTGCCTGTGACACGGTTGCCTTGGGGATACTTTCTGACGATAAACTCATCTTT.